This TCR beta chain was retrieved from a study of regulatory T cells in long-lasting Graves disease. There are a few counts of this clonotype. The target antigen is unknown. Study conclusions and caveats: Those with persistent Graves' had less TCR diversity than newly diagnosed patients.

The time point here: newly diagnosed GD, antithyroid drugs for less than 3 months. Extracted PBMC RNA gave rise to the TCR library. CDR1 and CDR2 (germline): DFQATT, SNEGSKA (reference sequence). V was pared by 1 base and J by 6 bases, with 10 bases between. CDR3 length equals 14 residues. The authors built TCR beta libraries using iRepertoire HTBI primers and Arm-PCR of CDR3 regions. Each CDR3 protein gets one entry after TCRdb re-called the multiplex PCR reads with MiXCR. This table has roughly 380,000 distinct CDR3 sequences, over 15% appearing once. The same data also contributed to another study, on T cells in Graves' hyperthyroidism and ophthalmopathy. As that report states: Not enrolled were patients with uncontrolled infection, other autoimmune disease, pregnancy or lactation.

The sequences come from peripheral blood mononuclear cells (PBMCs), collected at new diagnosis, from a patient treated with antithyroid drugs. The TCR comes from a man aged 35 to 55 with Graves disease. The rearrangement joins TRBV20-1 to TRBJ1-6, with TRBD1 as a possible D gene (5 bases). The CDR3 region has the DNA TGCAGTGCTAGAGTGGACATGATTAATTCACCCCTCCACTTT. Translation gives CSARVDMINSPLHF.